These 20 T cell receptor beta chains were all obtained from the same sample, sequenced in a study of neurological immune-mediated disorders. TCRdb ran MiXCR on the 5' RACE reads and lists one entry per CDR3 protein. The sample consists of roughly 70,000 distinct CDR3 sequences, approximately 5% of them appearing once. The specimen sequenced was PBMCs. Receptors were obtained from a woman between 70 and 85 years old with multiple sclerosis.

This clonotype showed up many times. CDR3 DNA sequence: TGCGCCAGCAGCGTTAGCGGGGTTGGGCGGGAGCTGTTTTTT. Translating gives CASSVSGVGRELFF. V and J are TRBV4-1 and TRBJ2-2; 8 bases are shared with TRBD2. This CDR3 is 14 amino acids long. CDR1 MGHRA and CDR2 YSYEKL come from the germline V gene. V was clipped by 5 bases and J by 9 bases; unmatched bases: 8.

This clonotype was seen ten or more times. The chain has TRBV5-1 and TRBJ2-7; 7 bases are a match to TRBD1. This CDR3 comprises 15 residues. V shed 7 bases and J 5 bases; nucleotides not matched to a gene: 15. CDR1 and CDR2 (germline): SGHRS, YFSETQ. This CDR3 is CASRSRTGSSHEQYF. DNA of the CDR3: TGCGCCAGCCGCTCACGGACAGGAAGCTCACACGAGCAGTACTTC.

Sample share makes this clonotype medium-sized. This chain uses TRBV7-6 with TRBJ2-5, with D hard to call. Per germline, CDR1 SGHVS and CDR2 FNYEAQ. The ends were cut back, 7 bases at V and 3 bases at J, with 12 bases in the middle. The CDR3 length is 13 residues. CDR3 region: CASTQGSEETQYF. The CDR3 DNA follows: TGTGCCAGCACACAAGGCTCGGAAGAGACCCAGTACTTC.

The J gene is TRBJ1-1, the V gene TRBV5-1; TRBD1 matches at 8 bases. The CDR3 runs to 15 residues. CDR1 is SGHRS and CDR2 is YFSETQ in the germline V gene. Trimming removed 4 bases from V and 3 bases from J; junction bases left unmatched: 8. The CDR3 is CASSKPTGVDTEAFF. The CDR3 nucleotides are TGCGCCAGCAGCAAGCCGACAGGGGTGGACACTGAAGCTTTCTTT.

This clonotype was seen at least ten times. This chain joins TRBV10-3 and TRBJ1-5; no reliable D call. The germline V gene has CDR1 ENHRY and CDR2 SYGVKD. Between the trimmed V and J ends, which lost 0 bases and 4 bases, there was a span of 4 bases. CDR3 length equals 13 residues. The CDR3 spells CAISESENQPQHF. CDR3 bases: TGTGCCATCAGTGAGTCGGAAAATCAGCCCCAGCATTTT.

This clonotype was counted only a few times. V is TRBV7-2 and J is TRBJ2-2; D is uncertain. CDR1 and CDR2 (germline): SGHTA, FQGNSA. The CDR3 consists of 11 residues. V shed 3 bases and J shed 7 bases, with 3 bases lying between them. The CDR3 DNA is TGTGCCAGCAGCTTCTTCGGGGAGCTGTTTTTT. This codes for CASSFFGELFF.

This clonotype appeared many times. The DNA of the CDR3 is TGTGCCATCAGTGAGATGGACAGGACCTACGAGCAGTACTTC. Encoded protein: CAISEMDRTYEQYF. The chain joins TRBV10-3 to TRBJ2-7; 7 bases line up with TRBD1. The CDR3 runs to 14 residues. The ends lost 2 bases at V and 2 bases at J; junction bases unmatched: 3. CDR1 is ENHRY and CDR2 is SYGVKD in the germline V gene.

This clonotype turned up a few times. Here the CDR3 DNA reads TGCGCCAGCAGCGATGACGGGAACACTGAAGCTTTCTTT. Its protein product is CASSDDGNTEAFF. The V call is TRBV5-1, the J call TRBJ1-1; D ambiguous. CDR1 SGHRS and CDR2 YFSETQ come from the germline V gene. The ends were cut back, 4 bases at V and 1 base at J, with 8 bases in the middle. CDR3 length: 13 residues.

The rearrangement links TRBV6-2 or TRBV6-3 to TRBJ2-7, with 11 bases identical to TRBD2. From germline, CDR1 is MNHEY and CDR2 SVGEGT. The CDR3 has 16 residues. The V gene end was trimmed by 5 bases and the J gene end by 1 base; junction bases not matched to a gene: 7. The DNA for the CDR3 is TGTGCCAGCAGTGACGCGGGACTAGCGGTATCCTACGAGCAGTACTTC. Translated, it gives CASSDAGLAVSYEQYF.

This clonotype has a count of ten or more. The V gene is TRBV20-1, the J gene TRBJ1-1; D ambiguous. Trimming pared 3 bases from V and 1 base from J, leaving 12 bases between. The germline gives CDR1 DFQATT, CDR2 SNEGSKA (reference sequence). The CDR3 sequence is 14 residues long. This CDR3 is CSASGGRSNTEAFF. The DNA of the CDR3 is TGCAGTGCTAGCGGCGGCAGATCGAACACTGAAGCTTTCTTT.

V is TRBV14 and J is TRBJ1-2; D ambiguous. CDR1 SGHDN and CDR2 FVKESK come from the germline V gene. The CDR3 runs to 17 residues. Deletions cut 0 bases from V and 2 bases from J, with 16 bases between. The CDR3, as DNA: TGTGCCAGCAGCCAAGAGCCCAGGCGGATTTCAAACTATGGCTACACCTTC. This codes for CASSQEPRRISNYGYTF.

This clonotype was picked up many times. J is TRBJ2-1 and V is TRBV20-1; weak D call: TRBD2 (5 bases). CDR3 size: 12 residues. The V gene's germline CDR1 is DFQATT and CDR2 SNEGSKA (reference sequence). The V end was cut by 3 bases, the J end by 3 bases, with 6 bases between. Here the CDR3 DNA reads TGCAGTGCTAGGGACTTCTACAATGAGCAGTTCTTC. Its translation is CSARDFYNEQFF.

The rearrangement joins TRBV5-1 to TRBJ2-1; D is undetermined. The CDR3 loop spans 13 amino acids. The V gene lost 7 bases and the J gene lost 1 base, with 9 bases spanning the gap. Germline V lookup: CDR1 SGHRS, CDR2 YFSETQ. The CDR3 DNA sequence: TGCGCCAGCCACAAGGGTTCCTACAATGAGCAGTTCTTC. It translates to CASHKGSYNEQFF.

The rearrangement links TRBV5-1 to TRBJ2-1; TRBD1 matches at 10 bases. The germline CDR1 and CDR2 sequences are SGHRS and YFSETQ. The J segment lost 14 bases and the V segment lost 3 bases, leaving 5 bases of the junction unmatched. The CDR3 sequence is 12 residues long. CDR3: CASSSQGTGEFF. In nucleotides, the CDR3 is TGCGCCAGCAGCTCCCAGGGGACAGGGGAGTTCTTC.

This clonotype has a count of ten or more. The chain links TRBV5-1 to TRBJ2-1; 7 bases match TRBD2. CDR1 and CDR2 (germline): SGHRS, YFSETQ. V was pared by 2 bases and J by 3 bases, with 14 bases of the junction left unmatched. The CDR3 sequence is 18 residues long. CDR3 residues: CASSLPIAGGHSYNEQFF. CDR3 sequence (DNA): TGCGCCAGCAGCTTACCGATAGCGGGCGGCCATAGCTACAATGAGCAGTTCTTC.

This clonotype has more than one count but fewer than ten. The chain uses TRBV27 and TRBJ2-7; D is possibly TRBD1 (6 bases). The CDR3 consists of 16 residues. V shed 4 bases and J shed 7 bases, with 23 bases lying between them. In germline, CDR1 is MNHEY, CDR2 SMNVEV (reference sequence). For the CDR3, the DNA is TGTGCCAGCAGTTCCTATCCGGACAGTGGACCGGAGGAGCAGTACTTC. Translation: CASSSYPDSGPEEQYF.

This clonotype was seen more than once but under ten times. The gene calls are TRBV7-9 and TRBJ1-2; TRBD1 might be the D (5 bases). Trimming took off 5 bases at V and 4 bases at J, with 14 bases between the two ends. The CDR3 totals 14 residues. Germline V gene lookup returns CDR1 SEHNR and CDR2 FQNEAQ (reference sequence). In nucleotides, the CDR3 is TGTGCCAGCAGCGCCGACGGGGGTACCTATGGCTACACCTTC. Translated: CASSADGGTYGYTF.

This clonotype was recorded at least ten times. Mismatch with germline at one junction end may stem from a read error. This chain connects TRBV7-2 to TRBJ2-7; 9 positions agree with TRBD1. Germline values: CDR1 SGHTA, CDR2 FQGNSA. This CDR3 has 13 amino acids. The chain's CDR3 is CASSFPGQGTWNF. The CDR3 DNA follows: TGTGCCAGCAGCTTTCCGGGACAGGGTACTTGGAACTTC.

This clonotype was counted ten times or more. This sequence joins TRBV4-1 and TRBJ2-1; TRBD1 aligns across 9 bases. The V segment lost 1 base and the J segment 5 bases; nucleotides outside the gene matches: 6. Per germline, CDR1 MGHRA and CDR2 YSYEKL. CDR3 length: 16 amino acids. The DNA for the CDR3 is TGCGCCAGCAGCCAAGGACCGGGACAGGGAAACAATGAGCAGTTCTTC. As protein: CASSQGPGQGNNEQFF.

The chain couples TRBV7-9 to TRBJ1-1; no clear D. Trimming took 3 bases from V and 5 from J, leaving 13 bases between them. Per the germline V gene, CDR1 is SEHNR and CDR2 is FQNEAQ (reference sequence). The CDR3 loop spans 14 amino acids. The CDR3 DNA reads as TGTGCCAGCAGCTTGAATCGGGGAGGAACTGAAGCTTTCTTT. The encoded protein is CASSLNRGGTEAFF.